This T cell receptor (beta chain) was found in a study of a mutant IDH1 vaccine in newly diagnosed glioma. Overall study: The start of vaccination came 4-6 weeks after radiotherapy alone, or with temozolomide cycles. Patients had received radiotherapy, temozolomide, or both previously, most receiving both.

The CDR3 runs 10 residues. Germline CDR1 SNHLY, CDR2 FYNNEI. The germline V and J ends were trimmed by 3 bases and 4 bases, with 1 base remaining between them. Produced via immunoSEQ multiplex PCR; TCRdb's table is partial and in-frame only. The sample has roughly 60,000 clones, under 90% seen once. About this clone: Its antigen is undetermined. At the DNA level, this CDR3 is encoded by other sequences in the same sample as well.

Time point denoted: week 11, during vaccination. Topical imiquimod accompanied each vaccine dose, which consisted of 300 ug of mutant IDH1 20-mer peptide. The chain links TRBV2 to TRBJ2-7; D is undetermined. This receptor was identified in a man aged 25-45 years with glioma. The sample consisted of PBMCs, taken from a glioma patient whose treatment included an IDH1 peptide vaccine. The CDR3 region has the DNA TGTGCCAGCAGTGATTACGAGCAGTACTTC. Translated: CASSDYEQYF.